The following is a TCR beta chain sequence with its context. This sample was included in a study of identical twins. Losses at the gene ends were 2 bases for V and 5 bases for J; bases not matched to a gene: 12. CDR1 is SGHRS and CDR2 is YFSETQ in the germline V gene. The CDR3 runs 16 residues. MiXCR, applied by TCRdb to the 5' RACE reads, yields one record per CDR3 protein. The sample carries 500,000 to 700,000 distinct CDR3 sequences, roughly 7.2% recorded once. The same sample was also used in a study of yellow fever vaccine responses in identical twins.

Sequencing input: PBMCs. V gene TRBV5-1 combines with J gene TRBJ1-1, with 7 bases identical to TRBD1. This TCR came from a woman between 18 and 29 years old in good health. CDR3 region: CASSLLFRQGGTEAFF. In DNA, the CDR3 is TGCGCCAGCAGCTTACTCTTTAGACAGGGTGGGACTGAAGCTTTCTTT.